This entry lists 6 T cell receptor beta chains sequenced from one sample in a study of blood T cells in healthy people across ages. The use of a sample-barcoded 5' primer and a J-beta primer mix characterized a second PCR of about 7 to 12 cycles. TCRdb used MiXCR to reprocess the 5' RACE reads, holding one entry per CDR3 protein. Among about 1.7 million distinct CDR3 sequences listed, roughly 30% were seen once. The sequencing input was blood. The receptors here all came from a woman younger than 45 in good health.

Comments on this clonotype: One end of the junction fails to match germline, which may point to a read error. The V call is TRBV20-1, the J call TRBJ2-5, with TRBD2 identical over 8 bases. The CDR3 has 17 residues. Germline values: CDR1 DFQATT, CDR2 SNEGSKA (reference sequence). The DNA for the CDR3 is TGCAGTGCTCCCCGAAGCGGTAGCGGGATCTGGAGTGAGACCCACTACTTC. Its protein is CSAPRSGSGIWSETHYF.

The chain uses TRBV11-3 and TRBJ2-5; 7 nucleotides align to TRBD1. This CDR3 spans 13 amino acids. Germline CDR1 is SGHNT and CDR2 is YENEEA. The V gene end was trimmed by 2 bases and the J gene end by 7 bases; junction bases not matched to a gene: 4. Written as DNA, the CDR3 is TGTGCCAGCAGCTTAACACAGGGGCGGACCCAGTACTTC. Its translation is CASSLTQGRTQYF.

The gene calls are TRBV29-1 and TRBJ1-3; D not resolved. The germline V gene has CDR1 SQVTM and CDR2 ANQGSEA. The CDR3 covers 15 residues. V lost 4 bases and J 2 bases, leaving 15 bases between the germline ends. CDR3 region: CSVGGGEGAGNTIYF. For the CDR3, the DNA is TGCAGCGTTGGGGGTGGGGAGGGCGCTGGAAACACCATATATTTT.

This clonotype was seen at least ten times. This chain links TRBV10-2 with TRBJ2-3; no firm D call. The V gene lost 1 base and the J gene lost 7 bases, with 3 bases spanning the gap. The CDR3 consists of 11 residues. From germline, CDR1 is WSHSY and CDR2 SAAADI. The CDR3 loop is CASSELHTQYF. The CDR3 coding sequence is TGCGCCAGCAGTGAGTTGCATACGCAGTATTTT.

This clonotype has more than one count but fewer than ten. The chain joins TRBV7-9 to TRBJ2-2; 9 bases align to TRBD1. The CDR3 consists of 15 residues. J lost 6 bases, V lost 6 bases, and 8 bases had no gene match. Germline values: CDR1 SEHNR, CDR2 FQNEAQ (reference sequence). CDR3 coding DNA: TGTGCCAGCAGACCGCGGACAGGGGACCCCGGGGAGCTGTTTTTT. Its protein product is CASRPRTGDPGELFF.

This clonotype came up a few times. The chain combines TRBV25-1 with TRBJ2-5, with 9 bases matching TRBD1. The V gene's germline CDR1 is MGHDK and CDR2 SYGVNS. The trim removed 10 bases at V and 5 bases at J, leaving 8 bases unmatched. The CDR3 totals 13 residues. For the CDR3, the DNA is TGTGCCACCCTACAGGGGGCGGGGGAGACCCAGTACTTC. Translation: CATLQGAGETQYF.